The 13 T cell receptor beta chains reported below all come from one sample, sequenced in a study of persistence of HIV-infected CD4 T cells. Sequencing used immunoSEQ version 4 in survey mode. This table comes from immunoSEQ multiplex PCR, and its TCRdb copy is limited to in-frame clones, with some not included. In the table there are tens of thousands of clones, about 80% of which are singletons. Cells were stimulated with CMV-infected fibroblast lysates at roughly 10 ug/mL. Memory cells lacking CD40L and CD69 with high CD45RO were sorted. The antigens these receptors bind are not known. The sequences come from CD4+ T cells sorted from PBMCs after approximately 20-hour stimulation, collected from a patient who received antiretroviral therapy. The source is an adult man with HIV who was CMV-seropositive.

By share, this clone ranks as medium-sized. The J gene is TRBJ1-1, the V gene TRBV7-6; no reliable D call. V shed 1 base and J shed 0 bases, with 6 bases lying between them. Germline loops: CDR1 SGHVS, CDR2 FNYEAQ. CDR3 length: 14 residues. CDR3 in amino acids: CASSLVSLNTEAFF. The CDR3 coding sequence is TGTGCCAGCAGCTTAGTCAGCCTGAACACTGAAGCTTTCTTT. Using reference TRBV7-6 and TRBJ1-1 for the parts outside the CDR3, the full variable domain is GAGVSQSPRYKVTKRGQDVALRCDPISGHVSLYWYRQALGQGPEFLTYFNYEAQQDKSGLPNDRFSAERPEGSISTLTIQRTEQRDSAMYRCASSLVSLNTEAFFGQGTRLTVV.

This rearrangement joins TRBV29-1 to TRBJ2-7; unclear D gene. CDR1 and CDR2 (germline): SQVTM, ANQGSEA. Trimming removed 7 bases from V and 3 bases from J, with 13 bases in between. The CDR3 is 12 amino acids. CDR3 sequence reads: CSDRTLGYEQYF. The CDR3 DNA follows: TGCAGCGACCGCACCCTGGGCTACGAGCAGTACTTC.

The chain combines TRBV19 with TRBJ2-2; the match to TRBD1 covers 8 bases. CDR1 and CDR2 (germline): LNHDA, SQIVND (reference sequence). The V gene end was trimmed by 6 bases and the J gene end by 0 bases; junction bases not matched to a gene: 3. CDR3 size: 15 residues. The CDR3 DNA is TGTGCCAGTAGGACAGGGGAGTCGAACACCGGGGAGCTGTTTTTT. This codes for CASRTGESNTGELFF.

The chain recombines TRBV7-9 with TRBJ1-4, with D uncertain. The V gene's germline CDR1 is SEHNR and CDR2 FQNEAQ (reference sequence). V gave up 1 base and J gave up 6 bases, with 3 bases separating them. CDR3 length: 12 residues. DNA for the CDR3: TGTGCCAGCAGCTTAGACGATGAAAAACTGTTTTTT. Its translation: CASSLDDEKLFF.

V gene TRBV18 combines with J gene TRBJ2-6; D may be TRBD1 (6 bases). V gave up 8 bases and J gave up 0 bases, with 11 bases separating them. The CDR3 is made up of 15 amino acids. CDR1 and CDR2 (germline): KGHSH, LQKENI. As DNA, the CDR3 is TGTGCCAGCCGTGCGGACAGCTCTGGGGCCAACGTCCTGACTTTC. Amino acid sequence: CASRADSSGANVLTF.

The chain uses TRBV9 and TRBJ2-1; 16 bases match TRBD2. Germline loops: CDR1 SGDLS, CDR2 YYNGEE. The CDR3 is 19 residues long. The V and J ends lost 4 bases and 0 bases, in that order; junction bases with no gene match: 7. The CDR3, as DNA: TGTGCCAGCAGCCCCCCAGGGACTAGCGGGAGGGTCTCCTACAATGAGCAGTTCTTC. It codes for CASSPPGTSGRVSYNEQFF.

The rearrangement uses TRBV5-1 and TRBJ1-1; TRBD1 is a possible D gene (6 bases). Trimming removed 0 bases from V and 5 bases from J, with 17 bases in between. The CDR3 has 16 residues. Germline loops: CDR1 SGHRS, CDR2 YFSETQ. CDR3 in DNA: TGCGCCAGCAGCTTGGTCCCTGGACAGCTGGGAACTGAAGCTTTCTTT. Translating gives CASSLVPGQLGTEAFF.

The J gene is TRBJ1-6, the V gene TRBV5-8, with D maybe TRBD1 (6 bases). Trimming stripped 5 bases from V and 0 bases from J, with 9 bases between. Germline loops: CDR1 SGHTS, CDR2 YDEGEE. The CDR3 extends over 15 amino acids. The CDR3: CASRSRGSYNSPLHF. In DNA form, the CDR3 reads TGTGCCAGCAGGAGCAGGGGCTCCTATAATTCACCCCTCCACTTT.

This clone was detected a few times. V is TRBV27 and J is TRBJ2-3, with 9 nucleotides matching TRBD1. The germline V gene encodes CDR1 MNHEY and CDR2 SMNVEV (reference sequence). V dropped 5 bases and J dropped 5; count of bases not matched to a gene: 11. The CDR3 sequence is 16 residues long. CDR3 sequence reads: CASSVRLTGGIDTQYF. The CDR3 DNA follows: TGTGCCAGCAGTGTTCGCTTGACAGGGGGGATAGATACGCAGTATTTT.

This clone was seen a few times. This chain connects TRBV9 to TRBJ2-2; unclear D gene. Germline V CDR1 and CDR2: SGDLS, YYNGEE. Trimming stripped 3 bases from V and 4 bases from J, with 10 bases between. The CDR3 has 14 amino acids. This CDR3 reads CASSAVLSTGELFF. The CDR3 coding sequence is TGTGCCAGCAGCGCCGTGTTAAGCACCGGGGAGCTGTTTTTT.

This clone has a single count. The rearrangement links TRBV14 to TRBJ2-5; 7 positions match TRBD2. Germline V gene data show CDR1 as SGHDN and CDR2 as FVKESK. The trim removed 0 bases at V and 7 bases at J, leaving 8 bases unmatched. This CDR3 region has 15 residues. Here the CDR3 reads CASSQDTSAPRTQYF. DNA for the CDR3: TGTGCCAGCAGCCAAGACACTAGCGCCCCGCGGACCCAGTACTTC.

The genes are TRBV4-2 and TRBJ2-3; TRBD1 aligns across 7 bases. The V gene's germline CDR1 is LGHNA and CDR2 YNFKEQ. Trimming removed 1 base from V and 5 bases from J; junction bases left unmatched: 9. The CDR3 length is 16 residues. The CDR3 here is CASSQGTGQKGDTQYF. The CDR3 nucleotides read TGTGCCAGCAGCCAAGGTACGGGACAGAAGGGAGATACGCAGTATTTT.

This clone was seen only a few times. The CDR3 region is CATSRARRRPTGELFF. CDR3 DNA: TGTGCCACCAGCAGGGCCCGCCGAAGGCCCACCGGGGAGCTGTTTTTT. The chain is built from TRBV15 and TRBJ2-2; the D is unclear. The germline V and J ends were trimmed by 3 bases and 4 bases, with 15 bases remaining between them. The CDR3 totals 16 residues. In germline, CDR1 is LNHNV, CDR2 YYDKDF (reference sequence).